A single sample is the source of the 18 T cell receptor beta chains below, sequenced in a study of blood T cell repertoires in COVID-19. The table came from immunoSEQ multiplex PCR; TCRdb's copy has only in-frame clones and leaves some out. Of about 240,000 clones listed, approximately 86% are singletons. The sequencing input was PBMCs or T cells enriched from blood (not recorded which). The receptors originated from a middle-aged woman with acute COVID-19.

The chain uses TRBV2 and TRBJ1-6, with D tentatively TRBD1 (6 bases). The length of the CDR3 is 16 residues. Germline-derived CDR1 and CDR2 are SNHLY and FYNNEI. The V end lost 2 bases, the J end lost 7 bases, and 15 bases lay between the germline ends. The CDR3 reads CASSESRGSGNSPLHF. In DNA, the CDR3 is TGTGCCAGCAGTGAATCCAGGGGAAGTGGGAATTCACCCCTCCACTTT.

The rearrangement joins TRBV13 to TRBJ1-3; D call uncertain. The CDR3 runs 13 residues. The germline V and J ends were trimmed by 4 bases and 3 bases, with 7 bases remaining between them. Per germline, CDR1 PRHDT and CDR2 FYEKMQ (reference sequence). CDR3 DNA: TGTGCCAGCAGCTCCAGGAATGGAAACACCATATATTTT. This sequence encodes CASSSRNGNTIYF.

The chain is built from TRBV18 and TRBJ1-1; 7 nucleotides line up with TRBD1. This CDR3 contains 14 residues. The ends lost 6 bases at V and 5 bases at J; junction bases unmatched: 9. The germline gives CDR1 KGHSH, CDR2 LQKENI. CDR3 DNA sequence: TGTGCCAGCTCCCCCCAACAGGGGACGACTGAAGCTTTCTTT. Amino acids: CASSPQQGTTEAFF.

The V gene is TRBV11-2, the J gene TRBJ2-2; a weak D match, TRBD1 (6 bases). Germline V gene data show CDR1 as SGHAT and CDR2 as FQNNGV. CDR3 length: 14 amino acids. V dropped 3 bases and J dropped 6 bases, with 11 bases sitting between them. CDR3: CASSLTGWAGELFF. CDR3 DNA: TGTGCCAGCAGCTTGACAGGTTGGGCCGGGGAGCTGTTTTTT.

The chain carries TRBV6-2 or TRBV6-3 and TRBJ1-6; possible D gene TRBD1, 5 bases. Deletions cut 0 bases from V and 9 bases from J, with 12 bases between. The CDR3 has 15 amino acids. Germline loops: CDR1 MNHEY, CDR2 SVGEGT. The DNA of the CDR3 is TGTGCCAGCAGTTACTCGAGCAGGGCAGGTTCACCCCTCCACTTT. Its protein is CASSYSSRAGSPLHF.

This rearrangement joins TRBV24-1 to TRBJ2-1, with TRBD2 matching 10 bases. This CDR3 has 17 amino acids. Germline V gives CDR1 KGHDR, CDR2 SFDVKD. V was clipped by 4 bases and J by 4 bases; unmatched bases: 9. This CDR3 reads CATSEGLAGVGYNEQFF. In DNA form, the CDR3 reads TGTGCCACCAGTGAGGGTCTAGCGGGAGTCGGGTACAATGAGCAGTTCTTC.

This sequence joins TRBV7-9 and TRBJ2-1; TRBD1 matches 8 bases. CDR1 and CDR2 from the germline V gene are SEHNR and FQNEAQ (reference sequence). Trimming cost V 3 bases and J 4 bases; bases outside gene matches: 8. The CDR3 spans 16 residues. As DNA, the CDR3 is TGTGCCAGCAGCTTTTTAACGGACAGGGCGTACAATGAGCAGTTCTTC. It yields the protein CASSFLTDRAYNEQFF.

This clone has only one observation. V is TRBV18 and J is TRBJ1-1, with D unclear. Germline assignment: CDR1 KGHSH and CDR2 LQKENI. Trimming took off 1 base at V and 3 bases at J, with 12 bases between the two ends. There are 15 residues in the CDR3. The CDR3, as DNA: TGTGCCAGCTCACCACTAGCTTTTCCTGACACTGAAGCTTTCTTT. Protein: CASSPLAFPDTEAFF.

This clone showed up many times. This chain joins TRBV9 and TRBJ1-1; D gene unclear. V lost 0 bases and J lost 7, with 16 bases in between. CDR1 and CDR2 (germline): SGDLS, YYNGEE. This CDR3 is 15 amino acids long. CDR3 region: CASSVGSEARVEAFF. CDR3 coding DNA: TGTGCCAGCAGCGTAGGCTCCGAGGCCCGAGTTGAAGCTTTCTTT.

This clone has only one observation. This rearrangement joins TRBV29-1 to TRBJ1-1; TRBD1 might be the D (5 bases). V lost 3 bases to trimming and J lost 0 bases, with 11 bases between them. CDR3 length equals 14 residues. Germline-derived CDR1 and CDR2 are SQVTM and ANQGSEA. CDR3 residues: CSVEEGIMNTEAFF. CDR3 coding DNA: TGCAGCGTTGAGGAGGGGATCATGAACACTGAAGCTTTCTTT.

CDR3 nucleotide sequence: TGTGCCAGCAGGGGAAGGCGGGAGACTCCCAATGAGCAGTTCTTC. It encodes CASRGRRETPNEQFF. This chain joins TRBV27 and TRBJ2-1; 7 nucleotides line up with TRBD2. The CDR3 extends over 15 amino acids. Germline V gene lookup returns CDR1 MNHEY and CDR2 SMNVEV (reference sequence). J was trimmed by 6 bases and V by 6 bases; bases with no gene match: 11.

V is TRBV2 and J is TRBJ2-5; D might be TRBD1 (6 bases). The germline gives CDR1 SNHLY, CDR2 FYNNEI. The germline V and J ends were trimmed by 8 bases and 4 bases, with 17 bases remaining between them. The CDR3 length is 14 residues. Here the CDR3 DNA reads TGTGCCAGCCGCGTTGGGGGCTCTGGAGAGACCCAGTACTTC. Residues: CASRVGGSGETQYF. Full variable domain (outside the CDR3, taken from reference TRBV2 and TRBJ2-5): EPEVTQTPSHQVTQMGQEVILRCVPISNHLYFYWYRQILGQKVEFLVSFYNNEISEKSEIFDDQFSVERPDGSNFTLKIRSTKLEDSAMYFCASRVGGSGETQYFGPGTRLLVL.

The J gene is TRBJ2-1, the V gene TRBV11-2; a possible D gene is TRBD2 (5 bases). Trimming pared 6 bases from V and 4 bases from J, leaving 13 bases between. Germline CDR1 reads SGHAT; CDR2 reads FQNNGV. The CDR3 has 14 amino acids. CDR3 sequence: CASSISRGYNEQFF. DNA for the CDR3: TGTGCCAGCAGTATCTCCCGGGGTTACAATGAGCAGTTCTTC.

This clone was seen a few times. This CDR3 is also generated by other DNA sequences in the sample. The V gene is TRBV7-8, the J gene TRBJ2-3; D is perhaps TRBD2 (6 bases). Germline values: CDR1 SGHVS, CDR2 FQNEAQ. V was pared by 1 base and J by 0 bases, with 11 bases between. The CDR3 length is 16 residues. The CDR3 DNA reads TGTGCCAGCAGCTTAGTTAGCGGCCATAGCACAGATACGCAGTATTTT. Amino acids: CASSLVSGHSTDTQYF.

The rearrangement uses TRBV10-1 and TRBJ2-2; TRBD2 aligns across 9 bases. Germline-derived CDR1 and CDR2 are WNHNN and SYGVQD (reference sequence). The CDR3 totals 16 residues. The V segment lost 0 bases and the J segment 5 bases; nucleotides outside the gene matches: 4. For the CDR3, the DNA is TGCGCCAGCAGTGAGTCGGCGGGAGGGCCAACCGGGGAGCTGTTTTTT. Translation: CASSESAGGPTGELFF.

This clone came up a few times. This chain links TRBV18 with TRBJ1-2, with 11 bases matching TRBD1. The trim removed 1 base at V and 6 bases at J, leaving 1 base unmatched. Per the germline V gene, CDR1 is KGHSH and CDR2 is LQKENI. The CDR3 has 14 amino acids. The CDR3 reads CASSPRTGGDGYTF. The CDR3 DNA follows: TGTGCCAGCTCACCACGGACAGGGGGCGATGGCTACACCTTC.

The CDR3 region has the DNA TGTGCCAGCAGCCAAGAGGGTAGCGGGAGCTCCTACAATGAGCAGTTCTTC. Translated, it gives CASSQEGSGSSYNEQFF. This chain connects TRBV3-1 (or the pseudogene TRBV3-2) to TRBJ2-1, with TRBD2 identical over 9 bases. The CDR3 length is 17 residues. Germline CDR1 LGHDT, CDR2 YNNKEL (reference sequence). V dropped 0 bases and J dropped 0; count of bases not matched to a gene: 3.

The V and J genes are TRBV15 and TRBJ1-4; a weak D match, TRBD1 (5 bases). The CDR3 loop spans 15 amino acids. Germline CDR1 reads LNHNV; CDR2 reads YYDKDF (reference sequence). V was trimmed by 0 bases and J by 5 bases, leaving 10 bases between them. CDR3 residues: CATSRDSRANEKLFF. Here the CDR3 DNA reads TGTGCCACCAGCAGAGATAGCAGGGCCAATGAAAAACTGTTTTTT.